Described below is a single T cell receptor (beta chain) sequence and its context. The sample comes from a study of blood T cell repertoires in COVID-19. Study-level background: The United States, Italy and Spain provided the acute and convalescent COVID-19 samples. Nucleic acid was either cDNA or gDNA, and it came from T cells, B-cell-depleted T cells, or PBMCs.

Per the study methods: Nucleated cell counts were estimated from reference gene primer amplification. Sequencing was performed with immunoSEQ multiplex PCR; in TCRdb, only in-frame clones are kept and a portion is missing. V and J calls and clone size are those listed in that table; D and trimming were worked out from the DNA. Among 260,000 or so clones listed, approximately 82% were seen once. Germline-derived CDR1 and CDR2 are LNHNV and YYDKDF (reference sequence). The CDR3 consists of 17 residues. The V gene end was trimmed by 0 bases and the J gene end by 4 bases; junction bases not matched to a gene: 7.

The chain couples TRBV15 to TRBJ2-2, with 8 positions matching TRBD2. The sample was peripheral blood. The receptor's source is an elderly man with acute or convalescent COVID-19. The DNA for the CDR3 is TGTGCCACCAGCAGAGATTTGCCAGCGGGGGTCACCGGGGAGCTGTTTTTT. Its translation is CATSRDLPAGVTGELFF.